A single T cell receptor (beta chain) is shown here with its context. No cognate antigen has been identified for it. No base-level quality is on record; no much larger clone is a single base apart. From cysteine to phenylalanine, the CDR3 is 13 amino acids long. The DNA shown is the 39-base CDR3, in frame from base 1. Trimming at the junction amounts to 6 bases on V and 0 bases on J, and the germline ends lie 6 bases apart. TCRbeta CDR3 regions were amplified from genomic DNA using the immunoSEQ Assay, a bias-controlled multiplex PCR. For the original study's pipeline: The number of nucleated cells in each sample was estimated from the amplification of reference gene primers within the assay. To quantify the absolute abundance of each unique TCRbeta CDR3 rearrangement, sequence reads were collapsed and filtered. For each sample, productive Simpson clonality was calculated as the square root of Simpson's diversity index over productive rearrangements. This is the immuneACCESS table as TCRdb keeps it, with only in-frame sequences that have V and J called. A part of the clones is gone; compared with another copy, unresolved V genes explain less than half, and the rest is unexplained. That table is the source of V, J and clone size, and D and trimming were worked out from the DNA. The sample data list about 300,000 clones, and more than 80% of these were observed just once. Roughly 6.7% of the sample lies in the top ten.

This record belongs to a study of blood T cell repertoires in COVID-19 (TCRdb year 2020). With regard to the full study: The collaborator samples originated in the United States, Italy and Spain and spanned the acute and convalescent phases of COVID-19. The material from the prospective study consisted of cDNA or gDNA derived from T cells, B-cell-depleted T cells, or PBMCs. Deeply sampled blood TCRbeta repertoires from subjects exposed to, actively infected with, or recovered from COVID-19 were included in the dataset. The repertoires were released in a freely available public database meant as a resource for research on the immune response to SARS-CoV-2. The samples were drawn from two sources: the first 160 participants of the ongoing ImmuneRACE study, and over 1,000 subjects contributed by 6 global collaborators. The sample metadata nearly always contained a de-identified subject ID, COVID-19 status, age in years and sex. Where available, HLA class I and class II types were taken from metadata supplied by the sample provider and were not determined by assay-based typing.

Overall study results and their limits: Clinical and demographic metadata were provided uncurated, with the amount varying by source and participant.

Another Seattle source contributed samples from volunteer blood donors who had recovered from COVID-19. Collaborating institutions collected whole blood in K2EDTA tubes following their own protocols. For TCRbeta analysis, collaborators shipped samples as frozen whole blood, isolated PBMCs, or DNA extracted from either of those sample types. This TCR came from a man in his late teens or twenties who had recovered from COVID-19. The rearrangement joined TRBV12-3 or TRBV12-4 to TRBJ1-3; the D gene cannot be resolved reliably. Material for sequencing was peripheral blood. The bases are TGTGCCAGCAGGCCGAGCTCTGGAAACACCATATATTTT. Its translation reads: CASRPSSGNTIYF.